Below, one T cell receptor beta chain is given with its context. Its antigen is still unknown. The sample originates from a study of cytomegalovirus exposure and HLA in healthy donors. This CDR3 region has 12 residues. Germline CDR1 and CDR2: MNHNS and SASEGT. Trimming pared 8 bases from V and 4 bases from J, leaving 12 bases between. Study-level findings and limits: No immune exposure information besides CMV serostatus was available. Listed as cytomegalovirus-associated were 170 or so TCR beta chains. Specificity for CMV antigens was confirmed in vitro for a few of the CMV-associated chains. Reports described diagnosis of cytomegalovirus status by the classifier as highly specific and sensitive.

With 60 Vbeta and 13 Jbeta primers, the PCR was carried out. Profiling relied on immunoSEQ multiplex PCR, and the TCRdb table lists in-frame clones only, not all of them. The table shows 120,000 to 150,000 clones, with 73% occurring only once. The chain is built from TRBV6-1 and TRBJ2-7; TRBD1 might be the D (5 bases). The TCR originated in a woman aged 40 to 49 in good health and CMV-seronegative. Specimen: PBMCs. Written as DNA, the CDR3 is TGTGCCAGCCGCCAGGGCTCATACGAGCAGTACGTC. Translation gives CASRQGSYEQYV.